This T cell receptor beta chain was found in a study of post-analysis software for immune sequencing data. Study information: The patients showed relapsing-remitting, secondary progressive and progressive-relapsing multiple sclerosis courses. Study-wide results and caveats: Controls' normalized Chao1 diversity significantly exceeded that of multiple sclerosis patients. F-measure co-clustering was strong for batch-matched samples. TRBV5-6, TRBV5-1 and TRBV20-1 were among four or five TRBV segments more frequent in patients than controls.

The library was made from cDNA and included unique molecular identifiers. Roughly 500,000 cDNA molecules were obtained from around 1 to 10 million T cells. TCRdb fed the PCR reads into MiXCR, producing one record per CDR3 protein. Here the sample spans 450,000 to 700,000 distinct CDR3 sequences, roughly two fifths being singletons. Worth noting for this clonotype: The antigen remains undetermined.

From germline, CDR1 is MNHEY and CDR2 SMNVEV (reference sequence). This CDR3 spans 14 amino acids. The germline V and J ends were trimmed by 6 bases and 2 bases, with 14 bases remaining between them. Sample: blood. The receptor's source is a girl aged 5-17 years with multiple sclerosis. V usage is TRBV27 and J usage is TRBJ2-7; D uncertain. CDR3 bases: TGTGCCAGCAGGAAGGAAGGTCAAACCTACGAGCAGTACTTC. Its translation is CASRKEGQTYEQYF.